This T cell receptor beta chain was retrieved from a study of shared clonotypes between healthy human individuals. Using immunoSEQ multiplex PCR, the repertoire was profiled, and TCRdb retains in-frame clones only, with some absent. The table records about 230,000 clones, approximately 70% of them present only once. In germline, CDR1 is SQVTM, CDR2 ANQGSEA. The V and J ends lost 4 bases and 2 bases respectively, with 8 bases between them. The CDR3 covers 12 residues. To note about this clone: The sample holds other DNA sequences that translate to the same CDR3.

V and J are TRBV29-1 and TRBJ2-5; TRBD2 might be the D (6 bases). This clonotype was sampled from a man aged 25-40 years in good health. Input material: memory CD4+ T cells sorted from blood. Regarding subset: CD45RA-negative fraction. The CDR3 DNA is TGCAGCGTTGTAGCGGTTCAAGAGACCCAGTACTTC. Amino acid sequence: CSVVAVQETQYF. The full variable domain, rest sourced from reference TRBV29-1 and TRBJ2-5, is SAVISQKPSRDICQRGTSLTIQCQVDSQVTMMFWYRQQPGQSLTLIATANQGSEATYESGFVIDKFPISRPNLTFSTLTVSNMSPEDSSIYLCSVVAVQETQYFGPGTRLLVL.